Listed below are T cell receptor beta chains from one sample, sequenced in a study of cytomegalovirus exposure and HLA in healthy donors. The table came from immunoSEQ multiplex PCR; TCRdb's copy has only in-frame clones and leaves some out. The sample carries some 130,000 clones, approximately 84% recorded once. Sequencing used PBMCs. Every receptor here comes from a man between 25 and 39 years old in good health and CMV-seropositive. Each CDR3 is given with its conserved first and last residue. Each record gives: V gene, CDR3 protein.

v_call: TRBV2; cdr3_aa: CASTPSAALRGETQYF
v_call: TRBV11-2; cdr3_aa: CASSLVIEPEAFF
v_call: TRBV12-5; cdr3_aa: CASARGGEYSRDEQFF
v_call: TRBV9; cdr3_aa: CASSVGLAHNEQFF
v_call: TRBV5-4; cdr3_aa: CASSPWFASGKGDTQYF
v_call: TRBV2; cdr3_aa: CASRVVETQYF
v_call: TRBV11-2; cdr3_aa: CASSLGQSYEQYF
v_call: TRBV6-1; cdr3_aa: CASRQGSTDTQYF
v_call: TRBV6-5; cdr3_aa: CASSTLTTGSTEAFF
v_call: TRBV6-5; cdr3_aa: CASSYMFRSGGQYF
v_call: TRBV9; cdr3_aa: CASSLGVAGPQETQYF
v_call: TRBV10-1; cdr3_aa: CASSADRTYGYTF